These 16 T cell receptor beta chains share one sample of origin, sequenced in a study of monozygotic twins with inflammatory bowel disease. From the 5' RACE reads, TCRdb lists one entry per CDR3 protein and no DNA. The repertoire shows 420,000 or so distinct CDR3 sequences; the top ten hold 2% to 3%. Sequences were obtained from blood. The receptors here all came from a human donor with ulcerative colitis or Crohn's disease, or a healthy co-twin of an affected twin (not recorded which).

V usage is TRBV4-2 and J usage is TRBJ2-6. This CDR3 has 15 residues. Germline CDR1 is LGHNA and CDR2 is YNFKEQ. CDR3: CASQAGSSGANVLTF.

The genes are TRBV3-1 and TRBJ2-3; TCRdb calls TRBD1, which cannot be checked without DNA. Germline CDR1 and CDR2: LGHDT and YNNKEL (reference sequence). The CDR3 runs 18 residues. The CDR3 sequence: CASSQDVGQGASTDTQYF.

The chain joins TRBV6-2 or TRBV6-3 to TRBJ1-1; the TCRdb D gene call, TRBD1, has no DNA to confirm it. The germline V gene has CDR1 MNHEY and CDR2 SVGEGT. The CDR3 runs to 13 residues. The CDR3 here is CASKGAQNTEAFF.

The rearrangement uses TRBV21-1 and TRBJ1-2. TRBV21-1 is marked as a pseudogene. The CDR3 has 13 residues. CDR3 sequence: CAPQGPFNYGYTF.

The V gene is TRBV7-2, the J gene TRBJ2-7. Germline CDR1 SGHTA, CDR2 FQGNSA. The CDR3 has 12 amino acids. This CDR3 reads CASSFPGYEQYF.

J is TRBJ2-7 and V is TRBV3-1. The V gene's germline CDR1 is LGHDT and CDR2 YNNKEL (reference sequence). The CDR3 length is 13 residues. CDR3 in amino acids: CASSQANAYEQYF.

The chain employs TRBV29-1 and TRBJ1-1; TCRdb proposes TRBD1, but this gene call is untestable without DNA. This CDR3 contains 13 residues. Per the germline V gene, CDR1 is SQVTM and CDR2 is ANQGSEA. This CDR3 is CSVRGRMNTEAFF.

The chain carries TRBV18 and TRBJ2-5; TCRdb gives TRBD2 as the D gene, but with no DNA this cannot be confirmed. This CDR3 comprises 14 residues. Germline assignment: CDR1 KGHSH and CDR2 LQKENI. The CDR3 loop reads CASSPGGNGETQYF.

CDR3 sequence reads: CASSLRGLKNEQYF. The chain links TRBV10-2 to TRBJ2-7; the TCRdb call, TRBD1, lacks DNA for checking. Germline V lookup: CDR1 WSHSY, CDR2 SAAADI. This CDR3 has 14 amino acids.

V is TRBV15 and J is TRBJ1-2. Germline V gene data show CDR1 as LNHNV and CDR2 as YYDKDF (reference sequence). The CDR3 spans 15 residues. The CDR3: CATSRSAATNYGYTF.

The V and J genes are TRBV6-1 and TRBJ2-1. Germline V lookup: CDR1 MNHNS, CDR2 SASEGT. The CDR3 runs to 15 residues. This CDR3 reads CASSGHMSSYNEQFF.

The CDR3 loop reads CASSPSIHNSPLHF. The chain couples TRBV28 to TRBJ1-6. The length of the CDR3 is 14 residues. Germline loops: CDR1 MDHEN, CDR2 SYDVKM.

This chain uses TRBV14 with TRBJ1-6; the D gene TCRdb calls, TRBD1, cannot be checked with no DNA. This CDR3 region has 14 residues. CDR1 SGHDN and CDR2 FVKESK come from the germline V gene. The CDR3 sequence is CASSHPGANSPLHF.

The chain uses TRBV12-3 or TRBV12-4 and TRBJ1-5; the D gene TCRdb calls, TRBD1, cannot be checked with no DNA. CDR3 length: 16 amino acids. The CDR3: CASSPHGTVPNQPQHF.

V is TRBV12-3 or TRBV12-4 and J is TRBJ1-5; with no DNA, the TCRdb D assignment of TRBD1 cannot be verified. The CDR3 is made up of 15 amino acids. CDR3: CASAQIGNPNQPQHF.

The V and J genes are TRBV5-1 and TRBJ2-1; no DNA is available, so the TRBD2 call from TCRdb remains unchecked. CDR1 is SGHRS, CDR2 YFSETQ, per germline. The CDR3 is made up of 14 amino acids. This CDR3 reads CASSLAGGPNEQFF.